This is a list of T cell receptor beta chains from one sample in a study of PD-L1 blockade in urothelial cancer. Sequencing used immunoSEQ multiplex PCR; TCRdb keeps in-frame clones, though not all of them. The sample lists around 69,000 clones, approximately 90% occurring once. The source was PBMCs, collected around atezolizumab (anti-PD-L1) treatment. Receptors originate from a woman aged 80 or older with urothelial cancer. CDR3s include the opening cysteine and the closing phenylalanine or tryptophan. The order of the fields is V gene, D gene, J gene, clone size, CDR3 protein, CDR3 DNA. A D gene is named only where the DNA matches it firmly. Clone sizes are given selectively: once, few, many, or a class where the clone is expanded.

TRBV2	NA	TRBJ2-6	NA	CAGRPGEVSSGANVLTF	TGTGCCGGGCGGCCGGGGGAGGTTAGCTCTGGGGCCAACGTCCTGACTTTC
TRBV9	NA	TRBJ2-3	NA	CASSPDGGPTDTQYF	TGTGCCAGCAGCCCCGACGGGGGGCCCACAGATACGCAGTATTTT
TRBV6-5	TRBD1	TRBJ2-3	NA	CASKGDRGLNTQYF	TGTGCCAGCAAAGGGGACAGGGGCCTTAATACGCAGTATTTT
TRBV2	NA	TRBJ1-2	NA	CASSGFQGGNGYTF	TGTGCCAGCAGTGGCTTCCAGGGAGGGAATGGCTACACCTTC
TRBV11-2	NA	TRBJ2-7	once	CASSQGRVELQYF	TGTGCCAGCAGCCAGGGGAGGGTAGAGTTACAGTACTTC
TRBV7-8	NA	TRBJ2-7	NA	CASSPERYEQYF	TGTGCCAGCAGCCCAGAGCGCTACGAGCAGTACTTC
TRBV2	NA	TRBJ1-4	few	CASAGVVNEKLFF	TGTGCCAGCGCGGGGGTGGTTAATGAAAAACTGTTTTTT
TRBV7-2	TRBD2	TRBJ2-1	NA	CASSPSGLSSNEQFF	TGTGCCAGCAGCCCTAGCGGCCTCAGCTCCAATGAGCAGTTCTTC
TRBV11-3	NA	TRBJ2-3	NA	CASSSRQDLTDTQYF	TGTGCCAGCAGCTCACGGCAGGATCTCACAGATACGCAGTATTTT
TRBV5-1	TRBD1	TRBJ2-2	NA	CASSFPGQGAGELFF	TGCGCCAGCAGCTTCCCGGGACAGGGTGCCGGGGAGCTGTTTTTT
TRBV5-1	NA	TRBJ2-2	NA	CASSTDAGPGELFF	TGCGCCAGCAGCACGGACGCAGGGCCCGGGGAGCTGTTTTTT
TRBV19	NA	TRBJ2-7	NA	CASSIRQSPSYEQYF	TGTGCCAGTAGTATCCGACAGTCGCCCTCCTACGAGCAGTACTTC
TRBV5-1	TRBD1	TRBJ2-7	NA	CASSTGQGMHEQYF	TGCGCCAGCAGCACGGGACAGGGTATGCACGAGCAGTACTTC
TRBV4-1	TRBD2	TRBJ2-3	NA	CASSQDSLAGGDTQYF	TGCGCCAGCAGCCAAGATAGTCTAGCGGGAGGTGATACGCAGTATTTT
TRBV9	NA	TRBJ2-3	NA	CASSMNLRGTQYF	TGTGCCAGCAGCATGAACTTGCGGGGCACGCAGTATTTT
TRBV19	NA	TRBJ2-1	NA	CASSIGNLYNEQFF	TGTGCCAGTAGTATCGGGAACCTCTACAATGAGCAGTTCTTC
TRBV5-1	NA	TRBJ1-2	NA	CASSWGTENYGYTF	TGCGCCAGCAGCTGGGGGACTGAGAACTATGGCTACACCTTC
TRBV19	NA	TRBJ1-3	NA	CASSDRLNSGNTIYF	TGTGCCAGTAGTGACAGGTTGAACTCTGGAAACACCATATATTTT
TRBV29-1	NA	TRBJ1-1	NA	CSVEARRNTEAFF	TGCAGCGTTGAAGCTAGGAGAAACACTGAAGCTTTCTTT
TRBV28	TRBD1	TRBJ2-5	NA	CASSVTRDRGRETQYF	TGTGCCAGCAGCGTAACTAGGGACAGGGGGAGAGAGACCCAGTACTTC
TRBV18	NA	TRBJ1-4	NA	CASSPGLRGEKLFF	TGTGCCAGCTCACCAGGTCTCAGGGGAGAAAAACTGTTTTTT
TRBV27	TRBD2	TRBJ2-5	once	CASSSPTSVKETQYF	TGTGCCAGCAGTTCGCCTACTAGCGTTAAAGAGACCCAGTACTTC
TRBV7-3	NA	TRBJ2-5	NA	CASSQGVDGTQYF	TGTGCCAGCAGCCAAGGGGTCGACGGGACCCAGTACTTC
TRBV27	TRBD1	TRBJ1-1	NA	CASSRDSEVAEAFF	TGTGCCAGCAGCCGGGACAGCGAAGTCGCTGAAGCTTTCTTT
TRBV18	NA	TRBJ1-1	once	CASSLTRNTEAFF	TGTGCCAGCTCACTTACGAGGAACACTGAAGCTTTCTTT
TRBV4-2	NA	TRBJ2-7	NA	CASSLGTSITYEQYF	TGTGCCAGCAGCCTCGGGACTTCTATTACCTACGAGCAGTACTTC
TRBV28	NA	TRBJ1-2	NA	CASSPPHNYGYTF	TGTGCCAGCAGTCCCCCCCATAACTATGGCTACACCTTC
TRBV5-4	TRBD1	TRBJ2-3	once	CASSSGQVGTDTQYF	TGTGCCAGCAGCTCCGGACAGGTGGGGACAGATACGCAGTATTTT